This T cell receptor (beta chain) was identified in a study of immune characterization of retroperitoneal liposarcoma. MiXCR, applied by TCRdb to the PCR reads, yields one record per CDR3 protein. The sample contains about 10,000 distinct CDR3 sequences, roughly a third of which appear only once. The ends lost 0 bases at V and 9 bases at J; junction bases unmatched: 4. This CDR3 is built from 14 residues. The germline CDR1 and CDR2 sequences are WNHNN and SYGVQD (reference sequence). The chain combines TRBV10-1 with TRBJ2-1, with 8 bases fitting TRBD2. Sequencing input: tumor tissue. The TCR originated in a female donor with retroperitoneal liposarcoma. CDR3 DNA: TGCGCCAGCAGTGAGTCGAGCGGGAGCGCTGAGCAGTTCTTC. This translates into CASSESSGSAEQFF.